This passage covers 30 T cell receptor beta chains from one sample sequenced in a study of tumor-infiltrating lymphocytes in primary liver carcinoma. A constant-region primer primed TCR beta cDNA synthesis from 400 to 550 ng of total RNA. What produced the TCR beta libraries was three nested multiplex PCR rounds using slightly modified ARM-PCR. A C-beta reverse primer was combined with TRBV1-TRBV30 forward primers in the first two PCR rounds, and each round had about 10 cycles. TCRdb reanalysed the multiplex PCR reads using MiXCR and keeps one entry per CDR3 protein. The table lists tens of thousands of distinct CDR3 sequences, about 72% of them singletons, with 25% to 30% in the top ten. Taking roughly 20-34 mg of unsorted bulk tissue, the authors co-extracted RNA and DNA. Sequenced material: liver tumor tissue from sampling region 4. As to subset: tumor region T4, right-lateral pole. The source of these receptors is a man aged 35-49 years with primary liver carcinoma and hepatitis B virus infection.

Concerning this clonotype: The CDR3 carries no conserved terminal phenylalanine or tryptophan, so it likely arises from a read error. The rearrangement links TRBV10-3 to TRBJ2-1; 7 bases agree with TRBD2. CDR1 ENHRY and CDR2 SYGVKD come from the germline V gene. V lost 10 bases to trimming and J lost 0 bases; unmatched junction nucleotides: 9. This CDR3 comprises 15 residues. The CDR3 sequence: CATERGGGSYNEQFI. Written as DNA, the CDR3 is TGTGCCACTGAGAGGGGCGGGGGCTCCTACAATGAGCAGTTCATC.

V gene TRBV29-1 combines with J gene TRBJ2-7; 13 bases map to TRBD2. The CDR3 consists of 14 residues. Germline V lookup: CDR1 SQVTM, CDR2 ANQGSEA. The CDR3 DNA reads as TGCAGAGCATTGGGACTAGCGGGATTCTACGAGCAGTACTTC. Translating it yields CRALGLAGFYEQYF.

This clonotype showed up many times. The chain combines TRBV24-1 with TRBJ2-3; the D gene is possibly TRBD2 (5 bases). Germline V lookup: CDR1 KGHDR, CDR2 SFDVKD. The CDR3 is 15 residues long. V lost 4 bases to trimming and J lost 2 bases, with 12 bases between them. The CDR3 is CATSDALDSTDTQYF. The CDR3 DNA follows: TGTGCCACCAGTGACGCACTGGACTCCACAGATACGCAGTATTTT.

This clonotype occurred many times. The CDR3 DNA sequence: TGTGCCAGCAGTTTCCCGAGCACAGATACGCAGTATTTT. This translates into CASSFPSTDTQYF. J is TRBJ2-3 and V is TRBV12-3 or TRBV12-4; D call uncertain. The CDR3 has 13 amino acids. V lost 3 bases, J lost 0 bases, and 4 bases lay in between.

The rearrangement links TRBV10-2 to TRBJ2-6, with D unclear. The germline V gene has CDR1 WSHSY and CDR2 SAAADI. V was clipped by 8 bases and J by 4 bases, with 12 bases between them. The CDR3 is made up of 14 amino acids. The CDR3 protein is CASWTHAGANVLTF. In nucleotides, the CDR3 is TGCGCCAGCTGGACGCATGCGGGGGCCAACGTCCTGACTTTC.

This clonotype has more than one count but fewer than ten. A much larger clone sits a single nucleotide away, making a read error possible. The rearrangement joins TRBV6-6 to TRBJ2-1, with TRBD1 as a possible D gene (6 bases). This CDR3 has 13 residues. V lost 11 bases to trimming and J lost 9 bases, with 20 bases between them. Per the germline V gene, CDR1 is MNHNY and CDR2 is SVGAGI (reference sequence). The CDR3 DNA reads TGTGCCGGGAAGGGGGACGTCGGCGTTGAGCAGTTCTTC. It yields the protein CAGKGDVGVEQFF.

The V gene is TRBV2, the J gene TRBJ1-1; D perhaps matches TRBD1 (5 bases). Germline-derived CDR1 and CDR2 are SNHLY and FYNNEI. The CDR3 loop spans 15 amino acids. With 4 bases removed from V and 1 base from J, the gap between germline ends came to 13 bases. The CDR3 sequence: CASSAEGLPNTEAFF. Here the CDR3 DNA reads TGTGCCAGCAGTGCGGAGGGACTTCCGAACACTGAAGCTTTCTTT.

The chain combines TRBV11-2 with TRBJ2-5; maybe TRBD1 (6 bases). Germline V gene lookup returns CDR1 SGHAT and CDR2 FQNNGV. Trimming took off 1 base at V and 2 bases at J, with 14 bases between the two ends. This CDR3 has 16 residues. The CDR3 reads CASSLVPIRGQETQYF. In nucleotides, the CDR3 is TGTGCCAGCAGCTTAGTCCCGATTAGGGGGCAAGAGACCCAGTACTTC.

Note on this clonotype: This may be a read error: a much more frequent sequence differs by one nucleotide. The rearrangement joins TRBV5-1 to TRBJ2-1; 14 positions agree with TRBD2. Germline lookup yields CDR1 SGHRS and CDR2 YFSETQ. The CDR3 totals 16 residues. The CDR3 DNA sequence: TGCGCCAGCAGCTTGCCTGGACTAGCGGGAGGAAATGGGCAGTTCTTC. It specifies CASSLPGLAGGNGQFF.

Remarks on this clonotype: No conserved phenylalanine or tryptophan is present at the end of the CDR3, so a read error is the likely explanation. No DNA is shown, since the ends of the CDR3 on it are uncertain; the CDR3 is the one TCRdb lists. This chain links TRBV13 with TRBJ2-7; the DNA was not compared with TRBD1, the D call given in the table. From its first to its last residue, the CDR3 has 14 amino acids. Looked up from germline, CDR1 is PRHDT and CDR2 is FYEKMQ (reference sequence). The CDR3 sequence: CASSFRQGGYEQCS.

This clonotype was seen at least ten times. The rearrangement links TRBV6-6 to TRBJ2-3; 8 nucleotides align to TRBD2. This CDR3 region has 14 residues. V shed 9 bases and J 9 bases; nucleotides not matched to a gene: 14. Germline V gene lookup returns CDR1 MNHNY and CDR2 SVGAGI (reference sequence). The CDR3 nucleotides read TGTGCCAGTCGGAGGCGGGAGGCCCGGACCACGCAGTATTTT. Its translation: CASRRREARTTQYF.

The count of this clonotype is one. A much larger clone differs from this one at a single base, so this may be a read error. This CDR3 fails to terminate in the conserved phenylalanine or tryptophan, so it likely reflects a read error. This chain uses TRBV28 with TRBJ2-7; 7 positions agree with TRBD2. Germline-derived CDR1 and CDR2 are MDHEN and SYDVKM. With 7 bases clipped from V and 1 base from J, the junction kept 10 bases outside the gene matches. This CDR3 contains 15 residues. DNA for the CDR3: TGTGCCAGCACCTTGGGCGGGGGACTTTCCTACGAGCAGTACCTC. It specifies CASTLGGGLSYEQYL.

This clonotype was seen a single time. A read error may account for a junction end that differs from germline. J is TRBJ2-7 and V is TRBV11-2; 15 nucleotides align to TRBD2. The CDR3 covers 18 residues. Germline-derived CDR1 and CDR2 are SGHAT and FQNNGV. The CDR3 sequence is CVSSLSVGLAGGGYVQYF. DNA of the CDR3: TGTGTCAGCAGCTTATCCGTTGGACTAGCGGGAGGGGGGTACGTGCAGTACTTT.

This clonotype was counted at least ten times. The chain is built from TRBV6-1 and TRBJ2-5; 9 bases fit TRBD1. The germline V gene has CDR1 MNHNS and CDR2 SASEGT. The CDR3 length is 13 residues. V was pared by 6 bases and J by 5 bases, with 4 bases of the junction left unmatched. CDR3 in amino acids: CASRDRGLETQYF. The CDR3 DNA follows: TGTGCCAGCAGGGACAGGGGATTGGAGACCCAGTACTTC.

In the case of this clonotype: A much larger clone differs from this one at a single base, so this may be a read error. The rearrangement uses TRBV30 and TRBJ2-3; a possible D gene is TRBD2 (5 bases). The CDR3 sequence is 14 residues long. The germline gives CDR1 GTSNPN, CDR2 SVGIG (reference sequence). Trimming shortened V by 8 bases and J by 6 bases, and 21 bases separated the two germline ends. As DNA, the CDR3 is TGTGCCCAGAGGGCGGAGTGGGAAGTGGATACGCAGTATTTT. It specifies CAQRAEWEVDTQYF. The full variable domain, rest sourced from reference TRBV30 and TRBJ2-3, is SQTIHQWPATLVQPVGSPLSLECTVEGTSNPNLYWYRQAAGRGLQLLFYSVGIGQISSEVPQNLSASRPQDRQFILSSKKLLLSDSGFYLCAQRAEWEVDTQYFGPGTRLTVL.

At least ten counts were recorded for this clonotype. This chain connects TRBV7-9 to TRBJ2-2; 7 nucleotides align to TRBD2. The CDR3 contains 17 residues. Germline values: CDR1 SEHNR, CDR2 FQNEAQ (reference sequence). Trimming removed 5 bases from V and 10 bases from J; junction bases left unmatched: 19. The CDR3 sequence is CASSRDFQAGRPEELFF. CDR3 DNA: TGTGCCAGCAGCCGCGACTTCCAAGCGGGAAGGCCGGAGGAGCTGTTTTTT.

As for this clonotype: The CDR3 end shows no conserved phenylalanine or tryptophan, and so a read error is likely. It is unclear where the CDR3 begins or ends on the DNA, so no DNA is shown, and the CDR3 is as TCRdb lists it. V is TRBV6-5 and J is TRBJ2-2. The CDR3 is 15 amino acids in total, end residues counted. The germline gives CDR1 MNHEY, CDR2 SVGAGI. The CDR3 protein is CASSYAGDGTGELFL.

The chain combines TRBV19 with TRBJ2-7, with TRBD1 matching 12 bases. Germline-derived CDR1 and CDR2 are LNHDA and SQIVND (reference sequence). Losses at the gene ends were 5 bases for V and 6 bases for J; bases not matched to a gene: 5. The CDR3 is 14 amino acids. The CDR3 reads CASSPGTGGCEQYF. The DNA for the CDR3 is TGTGCCAGTAGTCCCGGGACAGGGGGCTGCGAGCAGTACTTC.

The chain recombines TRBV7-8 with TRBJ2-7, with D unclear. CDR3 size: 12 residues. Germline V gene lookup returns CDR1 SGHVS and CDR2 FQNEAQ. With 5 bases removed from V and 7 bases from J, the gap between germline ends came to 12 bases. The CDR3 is CASSLQVGEQYF. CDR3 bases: TGTGCCAGCAGCCTTCAAGTCGGAGAGCAGTACTTC.

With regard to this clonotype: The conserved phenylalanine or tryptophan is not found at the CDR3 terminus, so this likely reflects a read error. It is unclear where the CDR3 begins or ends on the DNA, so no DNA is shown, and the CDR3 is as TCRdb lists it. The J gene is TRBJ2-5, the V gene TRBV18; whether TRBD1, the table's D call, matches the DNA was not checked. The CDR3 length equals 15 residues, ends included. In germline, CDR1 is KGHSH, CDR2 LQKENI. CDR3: CASSPSTGIQETQYS.

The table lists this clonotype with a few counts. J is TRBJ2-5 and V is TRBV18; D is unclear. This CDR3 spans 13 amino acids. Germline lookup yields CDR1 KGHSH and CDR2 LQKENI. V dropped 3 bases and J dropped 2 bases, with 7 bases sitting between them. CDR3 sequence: CASSPQPQETQYF. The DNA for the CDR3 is TGTGCCAGCTCACCCCAACCGCAAGAGACCCAGTACTTC.

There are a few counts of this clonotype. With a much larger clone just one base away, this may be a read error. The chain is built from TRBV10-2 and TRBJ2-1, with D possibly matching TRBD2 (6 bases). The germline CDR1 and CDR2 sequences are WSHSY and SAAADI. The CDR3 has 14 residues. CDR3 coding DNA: TGCGCCAGCAGCGGACTTGGGGGGAGGAATGGGCAGTTCTTC. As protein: CASSGLGGRNGQFF.

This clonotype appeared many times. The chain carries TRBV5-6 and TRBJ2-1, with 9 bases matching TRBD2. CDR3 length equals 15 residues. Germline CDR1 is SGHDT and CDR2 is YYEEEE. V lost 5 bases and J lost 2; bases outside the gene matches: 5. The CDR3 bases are TGTGCCAGCAGTTATCTAGCGGGGCCCTACAATGAGCAGTTCTTC. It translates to CASSYLAGPYNEQFF.

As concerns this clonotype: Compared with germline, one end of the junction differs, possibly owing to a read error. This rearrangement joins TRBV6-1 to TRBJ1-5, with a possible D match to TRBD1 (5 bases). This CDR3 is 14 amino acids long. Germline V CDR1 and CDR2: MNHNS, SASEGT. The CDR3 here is CAGSVDRGNQPQHF. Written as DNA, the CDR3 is TGTGCCGGCAGTGTAGACAGAGGCAATCAGCCCCAGCATTTT.

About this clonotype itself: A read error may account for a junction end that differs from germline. The CDR3 sequence is CDSTGGLADEQYF. In DNA, the CDR3 is TGTGACAGCACTGGCGGACTAGCCGACGAGCAGTACTTC. The chain recombines TRBV6-6 with TRBJ2-7; 8 bases are a match to TRBD2. Germline V CDR1 and CDR2: MNHNY, SVGAGI (reference sequence). The CDR3 loop spans 13 amino acids.

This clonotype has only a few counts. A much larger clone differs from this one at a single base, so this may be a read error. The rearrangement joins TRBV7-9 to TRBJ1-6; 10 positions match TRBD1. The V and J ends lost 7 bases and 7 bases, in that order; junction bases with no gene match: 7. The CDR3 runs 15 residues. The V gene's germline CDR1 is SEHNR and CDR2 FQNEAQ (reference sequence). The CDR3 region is CASNSGQGRNSPLHF. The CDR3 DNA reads TGTGCCAGCAACTCGGGACAGGGGAGAAATTCACCCCTCCACTTT.

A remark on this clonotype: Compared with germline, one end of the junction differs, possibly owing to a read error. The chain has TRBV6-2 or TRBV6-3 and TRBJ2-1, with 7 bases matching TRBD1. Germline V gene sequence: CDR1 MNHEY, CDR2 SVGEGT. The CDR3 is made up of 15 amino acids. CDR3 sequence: CAGSYRSQGVVEQFF. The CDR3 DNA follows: TGTGCCGGCAGTTATAGGTCCCAGGGGGTGGTTGAGCAGTTCTTC.

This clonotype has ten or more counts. In DNA form, the CDR3 reads TGTGCCAGCAGAACAGGAGGGGAATGGAACGAGCAGTACTTC. This codes for CASRTGGEWNEQYF. The chain joins TRBV6-5 to TRBJ2-7; perhaps TRBD2 as D (6 bases). Trimming took off 6 bases at V and 5 bases at J, with 17 bases between the two ends. The CDR3 sequence is 14 residues long. Germline assignment: CDR1 MNHEY and CDR2 SVGAGI.

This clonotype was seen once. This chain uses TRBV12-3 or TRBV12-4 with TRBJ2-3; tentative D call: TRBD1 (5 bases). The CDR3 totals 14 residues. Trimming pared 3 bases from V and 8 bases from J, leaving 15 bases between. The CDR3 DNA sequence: TGTGCCAGCAGTTTCATCCAGGGCGTAGGTACGCAGTATTTT. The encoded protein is CASSFIQGVGTQYF.

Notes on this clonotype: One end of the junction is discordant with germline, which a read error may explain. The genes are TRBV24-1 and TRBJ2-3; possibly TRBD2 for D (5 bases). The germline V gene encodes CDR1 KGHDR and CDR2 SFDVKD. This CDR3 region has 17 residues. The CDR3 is CATSDRFSGDTSDTQCF. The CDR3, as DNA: TGTGCCACCAGTGATCGATTCTCCGGGGATACGTCAGATACGCAGTGTTTT.